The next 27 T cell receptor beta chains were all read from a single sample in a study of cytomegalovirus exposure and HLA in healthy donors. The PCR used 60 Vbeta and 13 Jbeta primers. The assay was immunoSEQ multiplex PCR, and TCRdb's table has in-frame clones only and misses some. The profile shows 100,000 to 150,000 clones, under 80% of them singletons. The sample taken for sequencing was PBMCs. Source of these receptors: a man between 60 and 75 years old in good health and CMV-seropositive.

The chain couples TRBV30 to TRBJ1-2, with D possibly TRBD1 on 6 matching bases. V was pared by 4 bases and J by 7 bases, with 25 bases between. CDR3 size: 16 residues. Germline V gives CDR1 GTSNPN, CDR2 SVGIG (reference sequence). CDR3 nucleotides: TGTGCCTGGAAGGGCGGTAGGGGCAGGGGAGATTCTGGCTACACCTTC. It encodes CAWKGGRGRGDSGYTF.

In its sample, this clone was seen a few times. CDR3 bases: TGCGCCAGCAGCTTTAGCGGGGCGGGAGAGACCCAGTACTTC. This encodes CASSFSGAGETQYF. V usage is TRBV5-1 and J usage is TRBJ2-5; 8 bases are a match to TRBD2. Germline CDR1 and CDR2: SGHRS and YFSETQ. This CDR3 region has 14 residues. V gave up 2 bases and J gave up 4 bases; unmatched junction bases: 4.

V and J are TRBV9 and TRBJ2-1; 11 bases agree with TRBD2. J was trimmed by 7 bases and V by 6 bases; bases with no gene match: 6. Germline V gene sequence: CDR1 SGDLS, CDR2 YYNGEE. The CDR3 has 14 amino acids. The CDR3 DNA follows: TGTGCCAGCAATAGCGGGGGGGCGTGGAATGAGCAGTTCTTC. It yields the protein CASNSGGAWNEQFF.

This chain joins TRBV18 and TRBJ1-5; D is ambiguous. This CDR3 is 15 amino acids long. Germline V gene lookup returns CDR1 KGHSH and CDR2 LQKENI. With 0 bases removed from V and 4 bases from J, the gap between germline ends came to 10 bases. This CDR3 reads CASSPPSRNNQPQHF. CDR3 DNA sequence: TGTGCCAGCTCACCACCGTCGAGAAATAATCAGCCCCAGCATTTT.

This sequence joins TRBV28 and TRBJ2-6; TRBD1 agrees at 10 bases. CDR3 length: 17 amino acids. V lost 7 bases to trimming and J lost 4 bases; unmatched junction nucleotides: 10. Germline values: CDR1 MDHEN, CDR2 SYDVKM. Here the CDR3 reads CASITRQGAPGANVLTF. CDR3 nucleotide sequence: TGTGCCAGCATTACTAGACAGGGGGCGCCCGGGGCCAACGTCCTGACTTTC.

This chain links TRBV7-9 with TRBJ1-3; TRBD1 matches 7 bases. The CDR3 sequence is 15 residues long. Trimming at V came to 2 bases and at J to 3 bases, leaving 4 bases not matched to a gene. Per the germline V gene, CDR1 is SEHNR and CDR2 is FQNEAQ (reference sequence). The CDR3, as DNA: TGTGCCAGCAGCTTACGTACAGGGGTTGGAAACACCATATATTTT. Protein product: CASSLRTGVGNTIYF.

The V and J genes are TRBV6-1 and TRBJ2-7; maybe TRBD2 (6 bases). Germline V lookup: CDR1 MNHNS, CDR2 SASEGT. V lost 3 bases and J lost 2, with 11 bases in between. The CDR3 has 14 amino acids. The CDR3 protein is CASSEGLQPYEQYF. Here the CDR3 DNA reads TGTGCCAGCAGTGAGGGACTGCAACCCTACGAGCAGTACTTC.

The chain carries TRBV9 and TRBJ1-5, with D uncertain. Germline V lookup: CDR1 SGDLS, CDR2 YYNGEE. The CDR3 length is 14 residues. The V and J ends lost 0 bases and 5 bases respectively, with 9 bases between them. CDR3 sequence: CASSVGTDHQPQHF. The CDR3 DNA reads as TGTGCCAGCAGCGTAGGAACAGATCATCAGCCCCAGCATTTT.

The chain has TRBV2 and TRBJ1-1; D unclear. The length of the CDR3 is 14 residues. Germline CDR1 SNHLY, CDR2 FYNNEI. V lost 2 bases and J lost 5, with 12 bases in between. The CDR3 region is CASSERSEVTEAFF. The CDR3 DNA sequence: TGTGCCAGCAGTGAACGTTCCGAGGTGACTGAAGCTTTCTTT.

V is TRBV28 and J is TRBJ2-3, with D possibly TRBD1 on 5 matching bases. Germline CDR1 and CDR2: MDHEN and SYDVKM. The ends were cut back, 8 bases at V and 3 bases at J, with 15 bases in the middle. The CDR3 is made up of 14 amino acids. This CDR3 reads CASARAGMTDTQYF. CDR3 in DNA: TGTGCCAGCGCCCGGGCAGGGATGACAGATACGCAGTATTTT.

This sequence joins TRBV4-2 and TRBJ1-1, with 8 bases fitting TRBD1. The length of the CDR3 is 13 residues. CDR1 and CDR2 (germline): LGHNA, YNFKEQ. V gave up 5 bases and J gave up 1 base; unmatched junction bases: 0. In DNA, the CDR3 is TGTGCCAGCAGCGACAGGGGGAACACTGAAGCTTTCTTT. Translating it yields CASSDRGNTEAFF.

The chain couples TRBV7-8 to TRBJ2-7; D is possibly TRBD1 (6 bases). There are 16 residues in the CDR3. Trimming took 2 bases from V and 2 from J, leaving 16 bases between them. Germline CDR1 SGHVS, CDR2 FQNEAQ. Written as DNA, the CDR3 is TGTGCCAGCAGCTTATCGAGGGGGAATCCTACCTACGAGCAGTACTTC. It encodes CASSLSRGNPTYEQYF.

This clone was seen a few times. CDR3 DNA sequence: TGTGCCAGCAGCTTAGGCAAGGGGACTAGCGGGATCTACAATGAGCAGTTCTTC. Translating it yields CASSLGKGTSGIYNEQFF. The rearrangement uses TRBV11-2 and TRBJ2-1, with TRBD2 matching over 13 bases. CDR3 length: 18 residues. Trimming removed 1 base from V and 3 bases from J; junction bases left unmatched: 6. Germline lookup yields CDR1 SGHAT and CDR2 FQNNGV.

The CDR3 spells CASSSPGLNGYTF. The CDR3 coding sequence is TGTGCCAGCAGTTCCCCAGGCTTGAATGGCTACACCTTC. The V call is TRBV6-6, the J call TRBJ1-2; D not certain. Trimming left V 4 bases short and J 6 bases short, with 12 bases between. This CDR3 region has 13 residues. Germline values: CDR1 MNHNY, CDR2 SVGAGI (reference sequence).

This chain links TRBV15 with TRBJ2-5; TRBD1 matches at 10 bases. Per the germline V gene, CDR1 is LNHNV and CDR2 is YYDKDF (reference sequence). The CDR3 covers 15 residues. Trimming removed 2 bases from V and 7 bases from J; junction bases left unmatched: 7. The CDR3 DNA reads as TGTGCCACCAGCAGACACAGAGGACAGGGGGTGACCCAGTACTTC. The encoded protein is CATSRHRGQGVTQYF.

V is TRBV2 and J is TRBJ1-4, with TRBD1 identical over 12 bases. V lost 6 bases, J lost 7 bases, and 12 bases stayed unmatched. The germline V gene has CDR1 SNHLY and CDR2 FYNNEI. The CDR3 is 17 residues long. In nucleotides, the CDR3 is TGTGCCAGCAGCCTGGGACAGGGGGCGTTTATTGGTGAAAAACTGTTTTTT. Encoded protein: CASSLGQGAFIGEKLFF.

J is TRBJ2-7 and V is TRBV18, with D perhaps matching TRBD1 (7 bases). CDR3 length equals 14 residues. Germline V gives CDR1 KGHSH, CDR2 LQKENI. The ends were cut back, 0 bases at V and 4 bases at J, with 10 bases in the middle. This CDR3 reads CASSPPEGAYEQYF. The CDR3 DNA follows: TGTGCCAGCTCACCACCGGAGGGGGCTTACGAGCAGTACTTC. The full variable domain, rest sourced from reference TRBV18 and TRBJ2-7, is NAGVMQNPRHLVRRRGQEARLRCSPMKGHSHVYWYRQLPEEGLKFMVYLQKENIIDESGMPKERFSAEFPKEGPSILRIQQVVRGDSAAYFCASSPPEGAYEQYFGPGTRLTVT.

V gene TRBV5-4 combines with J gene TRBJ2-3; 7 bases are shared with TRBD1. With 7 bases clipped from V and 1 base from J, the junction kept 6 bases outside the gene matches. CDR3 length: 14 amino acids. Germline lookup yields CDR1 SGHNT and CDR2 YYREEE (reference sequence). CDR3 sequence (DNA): TGTGCCAGCCGAAGGGGGCTGGGCACAGATACGCAGTATTTT. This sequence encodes CASRRGLGTDTQYF.

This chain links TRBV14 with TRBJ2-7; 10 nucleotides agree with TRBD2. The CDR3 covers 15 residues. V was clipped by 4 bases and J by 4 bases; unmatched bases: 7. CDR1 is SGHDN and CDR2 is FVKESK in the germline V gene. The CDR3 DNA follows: TGTGCCAGCAGCCGCCGGCTAGCGGGGGAATACGAGCAGTACTTC. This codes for CASSRRLAGEYEQYF.

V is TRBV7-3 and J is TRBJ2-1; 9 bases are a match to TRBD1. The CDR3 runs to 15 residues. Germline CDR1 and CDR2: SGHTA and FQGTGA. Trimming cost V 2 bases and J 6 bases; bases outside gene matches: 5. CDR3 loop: CASSLWDRVGNEQFF. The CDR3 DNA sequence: TGTGCCAGCAGCTTATGGGACAGGGTCGGCAATGAGCAGTTCTTC.

Here the CDR3 DNA reads TGTGCCAGCACCATACTTGCTACAGTGAACACCGGGGAGCTGTTTTTT. This sequence encodes CASTILATVNTGELFF. The chain uses TRBV27 and TRBJ2-2; D gene ambiguous. CDR1 MNHEY and CDR2 SMNVEV come from the germline V gene (reference sequence). Trimming cost V 7 bases and J 1 base, with 16 bases left between them. The CDR3 totals 16 residues.

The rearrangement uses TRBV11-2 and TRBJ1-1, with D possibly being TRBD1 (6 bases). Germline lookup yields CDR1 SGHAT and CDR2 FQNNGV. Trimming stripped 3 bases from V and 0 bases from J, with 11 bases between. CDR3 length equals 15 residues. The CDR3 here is CASSLPGALNTEAFF. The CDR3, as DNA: TGTGCCAGCAGCTTGCCAGGGGCATTGAACACTGAAGCTTTCTTT.

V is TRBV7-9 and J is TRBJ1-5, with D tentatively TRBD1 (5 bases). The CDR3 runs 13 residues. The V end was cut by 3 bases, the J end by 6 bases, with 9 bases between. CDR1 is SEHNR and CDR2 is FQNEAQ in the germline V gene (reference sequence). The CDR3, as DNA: TGTGCCAGCAGCTTCAGGGATGGTCAGCCCCAGCATTTT. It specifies CASSFRDGQPQHF.

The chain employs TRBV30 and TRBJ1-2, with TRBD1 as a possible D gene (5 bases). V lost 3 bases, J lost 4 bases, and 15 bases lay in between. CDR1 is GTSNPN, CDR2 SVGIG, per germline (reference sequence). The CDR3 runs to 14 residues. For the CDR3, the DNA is TGTGCCTGGAGAGGTTTTGAGGGACTCTATGGCTACACCTTC. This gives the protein CAWRGFEGLYGYTF.

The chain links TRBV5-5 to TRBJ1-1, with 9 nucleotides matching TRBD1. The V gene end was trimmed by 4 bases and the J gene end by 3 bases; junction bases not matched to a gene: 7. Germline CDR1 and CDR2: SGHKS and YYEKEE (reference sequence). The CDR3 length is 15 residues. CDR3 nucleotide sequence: TGTGCCAGCAGCCTACCGGGACAGGGTTACACTGAAGCTTTCTTT. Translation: CASSLPGQGYTEAFF.

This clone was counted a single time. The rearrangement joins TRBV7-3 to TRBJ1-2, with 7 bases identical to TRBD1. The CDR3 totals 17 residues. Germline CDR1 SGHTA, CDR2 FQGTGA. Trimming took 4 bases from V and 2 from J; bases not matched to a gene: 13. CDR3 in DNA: TGTGCCAGCAGCTCTGGGACAGAACCGAGATGGAACTATGGCTACACCTTC. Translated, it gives CASSSGTEPRWNYGYTF.

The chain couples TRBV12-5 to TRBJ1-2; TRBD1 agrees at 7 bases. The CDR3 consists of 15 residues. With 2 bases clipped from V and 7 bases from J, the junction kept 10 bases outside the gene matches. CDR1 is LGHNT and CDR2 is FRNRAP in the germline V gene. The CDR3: CASGLFQTGMSGYTF. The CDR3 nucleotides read TGTGCTAGTGGTTTGTTTCAGACAGGGATGAGTGGCTACACCTTC.